This TCR beta chain was captured by sequencing in a study of beta chain features in type 1 diabetes. Staining for CD45RO/CCR7/CD25/CD127/CD95/CD27 allowed sorting of CD4+ naive, central memory, regulatory and stem cell-like memory cells. V was shortened by 3 bases and J by 6 bases, with 13 bases between the two germline ends. The germline gives CDR1 MGHDK, CDR2 SYGVNS. The CDR3 covers 14 residues. Study-wide findings and caveats: Although PCR might favor shorter templates, it would do so equally in patients and controls. In every one of the four CD4+ subsets, TCRB CDR3s were moderately but significantly shorter in Type 1 diabetes patients.

This clone was picked up a small number of times. No antigen is known for it. Of the isolated RNA, all was reverse transcribed, and so the sequenced material was expressed TCRB transcripts. Generated by immunoSEQ multiplex PCR, the TCRdb table keeps only in-frame clones and is missing some. The repertoire holds over 120,000 clones, with about 12% as singletons. The clonotype was recovered from a man between 18 and 35 years old with type 1 diabetes. The V gene is TRBV25-1, the J gene TRBJ2-3; possibly TRBD1 for D (6 bases). Sequenced material: central memory CD4+ T cells from blood. The CDR3 nucleotides are TGTGCCAGCAGTGAGCAAGGCCAGGGGGATACGCAGTATTTT. Translation: CASSEQGQGDTQYF.